Listed below are T cell receptor beta chains from one sample, sequenced in a study of blood T cell repertoires in COVID-19. Measured with immunoSEQ multiplex PCR; TCRdb has only the in-frame clones, and not every one. The data contain about 190,000 clones, nearly 90% of them singletons. Source material: peripheral blood. The source of these receptors is a man between 60 and 75 years old with active or convalescent COVID-19. Each CDR3 is given with its conserved first and last residue. The D gene is left open where the match is weak. Not all rows give a size; the values are once, few, many and, for expanded clones, a class.

cdr3_length: 15; clone_size: NA; d_call: TRBD1; j_call: TRBJ1-6; v_call: TRBV2; cdr3_aa: CASRETGAVDSPLHF; cdr3_nt: TGTGCCAGCAGGGAGACAGGGGCGGTTGATTCACCCCTCCACTTT
cdr3_length: 13; clone_size: once; d_call: NA; j_call: TRBJ1-6; v_call: TRBV13; cdr3_aa: CASSYQVGGSLHF; cdr3_nt: TGTGCCAGCAGCTACCAGGTGGGAGGGTCCCTCCACTTT
cdr3_length: 15; clone_size: once; d_call: TRBD1; j_call: TRBJ1-1; v_call: TRBV6-5; cdr3_aa: CASSYSIQGKTEAFF; cdr3_nt: TGTGCCAGCAGTTACTCGATACAGGGGAAAACTGAAGCTTTCTTT
cdr3_length: 16; clone_size: NA; d_call: NA; j_call: TRBJ2-7; v_call: TRBV7-2; cdr3_aa: CASSLAGTSYPYEQYF; cdr3_nt: TGTGCCAGCAGCTTAGCGGGAACTAGCTACCCCTACGAGCAGTACTTC
cdr3_length: 14; clone_size: NA; d_call: NA; j_call: TRBJ2-7; v_call: TRBV19; cdr3_aa: CASSFGRDSYEQYF; cdr3_nt: TGTGCCAGTAGTTTCGGGAGAGATTCCTACGAGCAGTACTTC
cdr3_length: 16; clone_size: NA; d_call: TRBD2; j_call: TRBJ2-3; v_call: TRBV7-3; cdr3_aa: CASSLTAGDPTDTQYF; cdr3_nt: TGTGCCAGCAGCTTAACCGCGGGGGATCCCACAGATACGCAGTATTTT
cdr3_length: 14; clone_size: NA; d_call: NA; j_call: TRBJ1-4; v_call: TRBV5-1; cdr3_aa: CASSPGTMGEKLFF; cdr3_nt: TGCGCCAGCAGCCCTGGGACAATGGGTGAAAAACTGTTTTTT
cdr3_length: 13; clone_size: NA; d_call: NA; j_call: TRBJ1-2; v_call: TRBV19; cdr3_aa: CASSIQGDYGYTF; cdr3_nt: TGTGCCAGTAGTATACAAGGGGACTATGGCTACACCTTC
cdr3_length: 14; clone_size: NA; d_call: TRBD1; j_call: TRBJ1-1; v_call: TRBV6-5; cdr3_aa: CASSSGQGRTEAFF; cdr3_nt: TGTGCCAGCAGTTCCGGACAGGGCAGAACTGAAGCTTTCTTT
cdr3_length: 20; clone_size: NA; d_call: TRBD2; j_call: TRBJ2-7; v_call: TRBV7-8; cdr3_aa: CASSSNPVIAGGYPSYEQYF; cdr3_nt: TGTGCCAGCAGCTCTAACCCGGTGATAGCGGGGGGGTACCCCTCCTACGAGCAGTACTTC
cdr3_length: 15; clone_size: NA; d_call: NA; j_call: TRBJ1-2; v_call: TRBV18; cdr3_aa: CASSSRARGQDGYTF; cdr3_nt: TGTGCCAGCTCTTCGCGGGCGCGGGGGCAGGATGGCTACACCTTC
cdr3_length: 15; clone_size: NA; d_call: NA; j_call: TRBJ1-1; v_call: TRBV3-1/TRBV3-2; cdr3_aa: CASSRSGGRPTEAFF; cdr3_nt: TGTGCCAGCAGCCGTTCCGGGGGGCGACCCACTGAAGCTTTCTTT
cdr3_length: 11; clone_size: NA; d_call: NA; j_call: TRBJ2-7; v_call: TRBV20-1; cdr3_aa: CSARDSYEQYF; cdr3_nt: TGCAGTGCTAGGGACAGCTACGAGCAGTACTTC
cdr3_length: 15; clone_size: NA; d_call: TRBD1; j_call: TRBJ2-7; v_call: TRBV6-5; cdr3_aa: CASSYSGGNPYEQYF; cdr3_nt: TGTGCCAGCAGTTACTCAGGGGGCAACCCCTACGAGCAGTACTTC
cdr3_length: 13; clone_size: NA; d_call: NA; j_call: TRBJ1-5; v_call: TRBV12-3/TRBV12-4; cdr3_aa: CASSRQPNQPQHF; cdr3_nt: TGTGCCAGCAGTCGACAGCCCAATCAGCCCCAGCATTTT
cdr3_length: 16; clone_size: few; d_call: TRBD1; j_call: TRBJ1-4; v_call: TRBV4-2; cdr3_aa: CASSQASGTGYEKLFF; cdr3_nt: TGTGCCAGCAGCCAAGCCTCCGGGACAGGGTATGAAAAACTGTTTTTT
cdr3_length: 15; clone_size: few; d_call: TRBD2; j_call: TRBJ2-2; v_call: TRBV7-6; cdr3_aa: CASSPGLAGVWELFF; cdr3_nt: TGTGCCAGCAGCCCGGGACTAGCGGGGGTGTGGGAGCTGTTTTTT
cdr3_length: 15; clone_size: once; d_call: NA; j_call: TRBJ2-5; v_call: TRBV19; cdr3_aa: CASSLRSGVQETQYF; cdr3_nt: TGTGCCAGTAGTCTAAGATCGGGGGTCCAAGAGACCCAGTACTTC
cdr3_length: 15; clone_size: NA; d_call: NA; j_call: TRBJ2-7; v_call: TRBV4-1; cdr3_aa: CASSQELARVGEQYF; cdr3_nt: TGCGCCAGCAGCCAAGAGCTTGCCAGGGTTGGCGAGCAGTACTTC
cdr3_length: 14; clone_size: NA; d_call: NA; j_call: TRBJ2-3; v_call: TRBV5-4; cdr3_aa: CASSSGGRTDTQYF; cdr3_nt: TGTGCCAGCAGCTCCGGGGGGCGCACAGATACGCAGTATTTT
cdr3_length: 15; clone_size: NA; d_call: TRBD1; j_call: TRBJ1-6; v_call: TRBV7-9; cdr3_aa: CASSLRTGDNSPLHF; cdr3_nt: TGTGCCAGCAGCTTACGGACAGGGGATAATTCACCCCTCCACTTT
cdr3_length: 14; clone_size: NA; d_call: NA; j_call: TRBJ1-4; v_call: TRBV5-6; cdr3_aa: CASSLGQNNEKLFF; cdr3_nt: TGTGCCAGCAGCTTGGGACAGAATAATGAAAAACTGTTTTTT
cdr3_length: 17; clone_size: NA; d_call: NA; j_call: TRBJ1-2; v_call: TRBV19; cdr3_aa: CASSISNPDREMYGYTF; cdr3_nt: TGTGCCAGTAGCATTTCGAACCCGGACAGAGAAATGTATGGCTACACCTTC
cdr3_length: 11; clone_size: NA; d_call: TRBD1; j_call: TRBJ1-2; v_call: TRBV20-1; cdr3_aa: CSARTGNGYTF; cdr3_nt: TGCAGTGCTAGGACAGGGAATGGCTACACCTTC
cdr3_length: 15; clone_size: NA; d_call: TRBD1; j_call: TRBJ2-7; v_call: TRBV5-1; cdr3_aa: CASSTRTGSSYEQYF; cdr3_nt: TGCGCCAGCAGCACGCGGACAGGGAGCTCCTACGAGCAGTACTTC
cdr3_length: 15; clone_size: NA; d_call: NA; j_call: TRBJ2-3; v_call: TRBV5-5; cdr3_aa: CASSLGQGSTDTQYF; cdr3_nt: TGTGCCAGCAGCTTGGGGCAGGGTAGCACAGATACGCAGTATTTT
cdr3_length: 15; clone_size: NA; d_call: NA; j_call: TRBJ2-7; v_call: TRBV27; cdr3_aa: CASSFNSQSSYEQYF; cdr3_nt: TGTGCCAGCAGTTTTAACAGCCAAAGCTCCTACGAGCAGTACTTC
cdr3_length: 14; clone_size: NA; d_call: TRBD1; j_call: TRBJ1-5; v_call: TRBV10-2; cdr3_aa: CASSESGGGQPQHF; cdr3_nt: TGCGCCAGCAGTGAGTCAGGGGGCGGTCAGCCCCAGCATTTT
cdr3_length: 13; clone_size: NA; d_call: NA; j_call: TRBJ1-5; v_call: TRBV30; cdr3_aa: CAWSPGTNQPQHF; cdr3_nt: TGTGCCTGGAGTCCAGGGACTAATCAGCCCCAGCATTTT
cdr3_length: 17; clone_size: NA; d_call: TRBD1; j_call: TRBJ2-1; v_call: TRBV3-1/TRBV3-2; cdr3_aa: CASSSQGGGEGYNEQFF; cdr3_nt: TGTGCCAGCAGCTCACAGGGGGGTGGCGAGGGCTACAATGAGCAGTTCTTC
cdr3_length: 18; clone_size: NA; d_call: TRBD1; j_call: TRBJ1-6; v_call: TRBV9; cdr3_aa: CASSRDRGSGSYNSPLHF; cdr3_nt: TGTGCCAGCAGTCGGGACAGGGGGTCCGGCTCCTATAATTCACCCCTCCACTTT
cdr3_length: 14; clone_size: NA; d_call: NA; j_call: TRBJ1-1; v_call: TRBV7-2; cdr3_aa: CASSLAGWGGEAFF; cdr3_nt: TGTGCCAGCAGCTTAGCGGGATGGGGGGGGGAAGCTTTCTTT
cdr3_length: 16; clone_size: NA; d_call: TRBD2; j_call: TRBJ2-5; v_call: TRBV3-1/TRBV3-2; cdr3_aa: CASSQERLAGALTQYF; cdr3_nt: TGTGCCAGCAGCCAAGAGAGACTAGCGGGGGCTTTGACCCAGTACTTC
cdr3_length: 18; clone_size: NA; d_call: NA; j_call: TRBJ1-5; v_call: TRBV19; cdr3_aa: CASSRTARTDYSNQPQHF; cdr3_nt: TGTGCCAGTAGTAGGACAGCCAGGACAGATTATAGCAATCAGCCCCAGCATTTT
cdr3_length: 15; clone_size: NA; d_call: NA; j_call: TRBJ2-3; v_call: TRBV5-1; cdr3_aa: CASSLGAGITDTQYF; cdr3_nt: TGCGCCAGCAGCTTGGGGGCCGGAATCACAGATACGCAGTATTTT
cdr3_length: 14; clone_size: NA; d_call: NA; j_call: TRBJ2-7; v_call: TRBV18; cdr3_aa: CASSPFGAEYEQYF; cdr3_nt: TGTGCCAGCTCACCATTTGGGGCAGAATACGAGCAGTACTTC
cdr3_length: 15; clone_size: NA; d_call: TRBD1; j_call: TRBJ1-2; v_call: TRBV5-4; cdr3_aa: CASSSVTGLNYGYTF; cdr3_nt: TGTGCCAGCAGCTCCGTGACAGGGTTAAACTATGGCTACACCTTC
cdr3_length: 16; clone_size: NA; d_call: TRBD1; j_call: TRBJ1-1; v_call: TRBV15; cdr3_aa: CATSRETGGLNTEAFF; cdr3_nt: TGTGCCACCAGCAGAGAAACAGGGGGCCTGAACACTGAAGCTTTCTTT
cdr3_length: 17; clone_size: NA; d_call: TRBD1; j_call: TRBJ2-4; v_call: TRBV7-9; cdr3_aa: CASSRRDRLLAKNIQYF; cdr3_nt: TGTGCCAGCAGCCGCCGGGACAGACTTTTAGCCAAAAACATTCAGTACTTC
cdr3_length: 14; clone_size: NA; d_call: TRBD1; j_call: TRBJ1-5; v_call: TRBV19; cdr3_aa: CASRGGQTNQPQHF; cdr3_nt: TGTGCCAGTAGGGGGGGACAGACCAATCAGCCCCAGCATTTT
cdr3_length: 13; clone_size: NA; d_call: TRBD1; j_call: TRBJ1-2; v_call: TRBV27; cdr3_aa: CASSYGQGEGYTF; cdr3_nt: TGTGCCAGCAGTTACGGACAGGGGGAAGGCTACACCTTC
cdr3_length: 18; clone_size: NA; d_call: TRBD1; j_call: TRBJ1-1; v_call: TRBV5-1; cdr3_aa: CASSLFGGTGAERTEAFF; cdr3_nt: TGCGCCAGCAGCTTGTTTGGCGGGACAGGGGCGGAACGTACTGAAGCTTTCTTT
cdr3_length: 15; clone_size: NA; d_call: NA; j_call: TRBJ2-1; v_call: TRBV27; cdr3_aa: CASRTRVTTYNEQFF; cdr3_nt: TGTGCCAGCAGGACCAGGGTAACTACCTACAATGAGCAGTTCTTC
cdr3_length: 16; clone_size: few; d_call: NA; j_call: TRBJ2-3; v_call: TRBV27; cdr3_aa: CASRRDRQISTDTQYF; cdr3_nt: TGTGCCAGCAGAAGAGACCGACAGATTAGCACAGATACGCAGTATTTT
cdr3_length: 15; clone_size: NA; d_call: TRBD1; j_call: TRBJ1-2; v_call: TRBV19; cdr3_aa: CASSIASGGAYGYTF; cdr3_nt: TGTGCCAGTAGTATAGCCTCAGGGGGCGCTTATGGCTACACCTTC
cdr3_length: 18; clone_size: NA; d_call: TRBD2; j_call: TRBJ2-3; v_call: TRBV19; cdr3_aa: CASSKGLAVVVGTDTQYF; cdr3_nt: TGTGCCAGTAGTAAGGGACTAGCGGTGGTGGTCGGCACAGATACGCAGTATTTT
cdr3_length: 19; clone_size: NA; d_call: TRBD2; j_call: TRBJ2-4; v_call: TRBV3-1/TRBV3-2; cdr3_aa: CASSQDRAGGPLAKNIQYF; cdr3_nt: TGTGCCAGCAGCCAAGATCGAGCGGGGGGGCCCTTAGCCAAAAACATTCAGTACTTC
cdr3_length: 16; clone_size: NA; d_call: TRBD1; j_call: TRBJ1-5; v_call: TRBV27; cdr3_aa: CASSPQNRGSNQPQHF; cdr3_nt: TGTGCCAGCAGTCCCCAAAACAGGGGAAGCAATCAGCCCCAGCATTTT
cdr3_length: 15; clone_size: NA; d_call: TRBD1; j_call: TRBJ1-1; v_call: TRBV4-2; cdr3_aa: CASSQDRDLNTEAFF; cdr3_nt: TGTGCCAGCAGCCAGGACAGGGACCTGAACACTGAAGCTTTCTTT
cdr3_length: 16; clone_size: NA; d_call: NA; j_call: TRBJ1-5; v_call: TRBV15; cdr3_aa: CATSRDRGGHNQPQHF; cdr3_nt: TGTGCCACCAGCAGAGACAGAGGGGGACACAATCAGCCCCAGCATTTT
cdr3_length: 18; clone_size: once; d_call: TRBD1; j_call: TRBJ2-3; v_call: TRBV3-1/TRBV3-2; cdr3_aa: CASSQRRGGPPYTDTQYF; cdr3_nt: TGTGCCAGCAGCCAGAGACGAGGGGGCCCCCCTTATACAGATACGCAGTATTTT
cdr3_length: 13; clone_size: NA; d_call: TRBD1; j_call: TRBJ1-2; v_call: TRBV6-5; cdr3_aa: CASREEGARGYTF; cdr3_nt: TGTGCCAGCAGGGAGGAGGGGGCTAGGGGCTACACCTTC
cdr3_length: 15; clone_size: NA; d_call: NA; j_call: TRBJ2-3; v_call: TRBV9; cdr3_aa: CASSAGTASTDTQYF; cdr3_nt: TGTGCCAGCAGCGCCGGGACTGCTAGCACAGATACGCAGTATTTT
cdr3_length: 16; clone_size: NA; d_call: NA; j_call: TRBJ1-5; v_call: TRBV5-5; cdr3_aa: CASSLVAARANQPQHF; cdr3_nt: TGTGCCAGCAGCTTGGTGGCTGCCAGGGCCAATCAGCCCCAGCATTTT
cdr3_length: 13; clone_size: NA; d_call: NA; j_call: TRBJ1-6; v_call: TRBV5-1; cdr3_aa: CASSLRVDSPLHF; cdr3_nt: TGCGCCAGCAGCTTGAGAGTGGATTCACCCCTCCACTTT
cdr3_length: 15; clone_size: NA; d_call: NA; j_call: TRBJ2-7; v_call: TRBV11-3; cdr3_aa: CASNLGEARSYEQYF; cdr3_nt: TGTGCCAGCAACCTGGGGGAGGCACGATCCTACGAGCAGTACTTC
cdr3_length: 16; clone_size: NA; d_call: NA; j_call: TRBJ1-5; v_call: TRBV19; cdr3_aa: CASSTSPGSIHQPQHF; cdr3_nt: TGTGCCAGTAGTACCTCCCCGGGTTCCATTCATCAGCCCCAGCATTTT
cdr3_length: 15; clone_size: once; d_call: TRBD2; j_call: TRBJ2-1; v_call: TRBV4-2; cdr3_aa: CASSPRGGAVNEQFF; cdr3_nt: TGTGCCAGCAGCCCCCGCGGGGGGGCGGTCAATGAGCAGTTCTTC
cdr3_length: 15; clone_size: NA; d_call: TRBD1; j_call: TRBJ1-5; v_call: TRBV10-3; cdr3_aa: CAISEGTGMGQPQHF; cdr3_nt: TGTGCCATCAGTGAAGGGACAGGGATGGGACAGCCCCAGCATTTT